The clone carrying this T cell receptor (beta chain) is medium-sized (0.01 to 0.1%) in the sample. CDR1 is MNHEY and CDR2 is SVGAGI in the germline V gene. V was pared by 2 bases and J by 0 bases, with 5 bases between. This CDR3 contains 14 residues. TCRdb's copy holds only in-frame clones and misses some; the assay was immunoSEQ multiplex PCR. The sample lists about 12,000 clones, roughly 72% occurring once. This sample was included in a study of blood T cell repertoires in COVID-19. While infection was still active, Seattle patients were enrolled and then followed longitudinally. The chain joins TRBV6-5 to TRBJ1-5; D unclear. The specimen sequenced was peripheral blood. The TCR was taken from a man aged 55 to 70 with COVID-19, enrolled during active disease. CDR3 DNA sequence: TGTGCCAGCAGTTACGCGGGTAGCAATCAGCCCCAGCATTTT. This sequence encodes CASSYAGSNQPQHF.